What follows are 3 T cell receptor beta chains derived from one specimen sequenced in a study of blood T cell repertoires in COVID-19. Method: immunoSEQ multiplex PCR; TCRdb's copy keeps in-frame clones and lacks some. The sample yields some 70,000 clones, approximately 90% seen once. Sequenced input: peripheral blood. All receptors derive from a woman aged 65 to 85 with acute or convalescent COVID-19.

J is TRBJ1-1 and V is TRBV3-1 (or the pseudogene TRBV3-2); 10 bases match TRBD1. Trimming cost V 4 bases and J 1 base; bases outside gene matches: 21. The CDR3 runs 21 residues. Germline loops: CDR1 LGHDT, CDR2 YNNKEL (reference sequence). For the CDR3, the DNA is TGTGCCAGCAGCCGGACTCTCACCGGGACAGGGGCCAGTCCATGGAACACTGAAGCTTTCTTT. Protein sequence: CASSRTLTGTGASPWNTEAFF.

The chain couples TRBV7-3 to TRBJ2-1, with 10 bases that match TRBD2. The length of the CDR3 is 16 residues. V shed 5 bases and J 9 bases; nucleotides not matched to a gene: 13. CDR1 is SGHTA, CDR2 FQGTGA, per germline. CDR3 protein: CASSPQAGGPFGEQFF. The DNA of the CDR3 is TGTGCCAGCAGCCCCCAAGCGGGAGGGCCGTTTGGTGAGCAGTTCTTC.

This clone was detected once. The rearrangement uses TRBV11-2 and TRBJ1-1, with unresolved D. The V end was cut by 5 bases, the J end by 0 bases, with 7 bases between. Germline values: CDR1 SGHAT, CDR2 FQNNGV. This CDR3 region has 13 residues. CDR3 loop: CASSPTVNTEAFF. For the CDR3, the DNA is TGTGCCAGCAGCCCAACAGTGAACACTGAAGCTTTCTTT.